The clone carrying this TCR beta chain was detected a few times. Antigen: not known. This specimen belongs to a study of T-cell memory formation after mild COVID-19. Study-wide results and caveats: In pre-infection memory, a portion of responding clones appeared, which suggested that cross-reactive memory joined. For contracting clones, CD4+ ones sat mainly in CM and EM, CD8+ in EMRA. CD4/CD8 balance held among clones contracting day 15 to 85, and later expanders leaned CD4+.

TCRdb analysed the 5' RACE reads with MiXCR anew, one entry per CDR3 protein. The sample has 250,000 to 350,000 distinct CDR3 sequences, around an eighth seen once. This CDR3 spans 14 amino acids. V lost 0 bases, J lost 6 bases, and 10 bases lay in between. Looked up from germline, CDR1 is SGHRS and CDR2 is YFSETQ. The TCR was taken from a man aged 18 to 29 who had mild COVID-19 (a few samples of this study predate the infection). Cell type and time point are not known. Sample: PBMCs or a T cell subset sorted from them (not recorded which). J is TRBJ1-5 and V is TRBV5-1, with D uncertain. CDR3 nucleotides: TGCGCCAGCAGCTTGGACCCCTCGAGTCAGCCCCAGCATTTT. It yields the protein CASSLDPSSQPQHF.